The subject of this entry is one T cell receptor beta chain. V lost 3 bases and J lost 0, with 30 bases in between. This CDR3 comprises 21 residues. Germline V gene lookup returns CDR1 LGHNA and CDR2 YSLEER. This specimen belongs to a study of blood T cell repertoires in COVID-19. In the original workflow: Estimation of nucleated cell counts was performed using reference gene primer amplification. Sequencing was performed with immunoSEQ multiplex PCR; in TCRdb, only in-frame clones are kept and a portion is missing. D and trimming were read from the DNA, whereas the V and J calls and clone size are those reported in that table. The data show 95,000 to 110,000 clones, nearly 90% seen once.

The sequence came from a man over 45 in a cohort sampled during active COVID-19. The rearrangement links TRBV4-3 to TRBJ2-7; D possibly corresponds to TRBD2 (5 bases). What was sequenced was peripheral blood. CDR3 residues: CASSHPTSGVLSPESSYEQYF. The CDR3 nucleotides are TGCGCCAGCAGCCACCCAACATCCGGGGTTCTCTCCCCTGAAAGCTCCTACGAGCAGTACTTC.